This T cell receptor (beta chain) comes out of a study of T cell repertoires in cytomegalovirus infection (dated by TCRdb to about 2019). The study in broad terms: The HLA type of each donor mattered for the analysis, because public TCR beta signatures pointed to carriage of CMV infection along with the matching HLA type. Study-wide conclusions, independent of this receptor: In both this cohort and an independent cohort of several hundred donors, the cumulative frequency of public TCR beta family members distinguished carriers of CMV infection plus the relevant HLA type. The ex vivo response was dominated by HLA-C-restricted CMV-specific TCR beta clonotypes, and the single most frequent clonotype in two of eight donors was supplied by these HLA-C-restricted clonotypes.

Sequencing took place on an Illumina HiSeq 1500. TCRdb passed the public sequencing reads through fastp at Q25 and MiXCR, retaining productive beta sequences. Every distinct CDR3 protein forms one entry, paired with its most common genes and DNA. The sample profile shows roughly 630,000 distinct CDR3 sequences; roughly a quarter of them were found once. The ten top clones hold 7% to 9% of the sample. At least ten counts were recorded for this clonotype. Its antigen is currently not known. No much larger clonotype is one base removed from it; base qualities were not supplied. V is trimmed back by 3 bases and J by 6 bases, and the junction contains 5 bases that no gene match accounts for. The CDR3, from cysteine to phenylalanine, totals 14 residues. CDR3 DNA only is kept here, 42 bases in frame from base 1. The CDR1 and CDR2 encoded by the germline V gene are MGHDK and SYGVNS.

The clonotype was recovered from a human donor in good health (CMV status not recorded). Some clones in this sample may be carry-over from other donors' samples. Sequences were obtained from CD8+ T cells from PBMCs. The sequence joins TRBV25-1 to TRBJ2-1; TRBD1 fits 7 bases in the junction. The bases are TGTGCCAGCAGTGACCCGGACAGGCCCAATGAGCAGTTCTTC. Translation gives CASSDPDRPNEQFF. The CDR3, completed at both ends by the reference TRBV25-1 and TRBJ2-1 genes, gives the full variable domain EADIYQTPRYLVIGTGKKITLECSQTMGHDKMYWYQQDPGMELHLIHYSYGVNSTEKGDLSSESTVSRIRTEHFPLTLESARPSHTSQYLCASSDPDRPNEQFFGPGTRLTVL.